Presented here are 7 T cell receptor beta chains from one specimen sequenced in a study of tumor T cells in aggressive B-cell lymphoma. The protocol was immunoSEQ multiplex PCR, while the TCRdb copy is restricted to in-frame clones and leaves out a portion. The sample holds about 1,900 clones, roughly nine tenths seen once. Sequenced: tumor tissue. Every receptor here comes from an adult with diffuse large B cell lymphoma.

This rearrangement joins TRBV18 to TRBJ1-1; 9 bases align to TRBD1. This CDR3 region has 14 residues. The germline gives CDR1 KGHSH, CDR2 LQKENI. J was trimmed by 2 bases and V by 10 bases; bases with no gene match: 8. DNA for the CDR3: TGTGCCACCTCCCGGGACAGGGCTAACACTGAAGCTTTCTTT. Its translation is CATSRDRANTEAFF.

This chain joins TRBV29-1 and TRBJ1-1, with TRBD1 matching 9 bases. The CDR3 runs 13 residues. With V trimmed by 6 bases and J by 12 bases, 14 bases remained unmatched. Germline V gene sequence: CDR1 SQVTM, CDR2 ANQGSEA. The CDR3 DNA is TGCAGCGTCGCTAACCTCGACAGGGGGGGTACTTTCTTT. Protein product: CSVANLDRGGTFF.

The rearrangement links TRBV6-6 to TRBJ2-2; 7 bases fit TRBD1. From germline, CDR1 is MNHNY and CDR2 SVGAGI (reference sequence). The trim removed 5 bases at V and 4 bases at J, leaving 10 bases unmatched. The CDR3 contains 16 residues. This CDR3 reads CASSPYAHRGTGELFF. The CDR3 region has the DNA TGTGCCAGCAGTCCCTACGCTCACAGGGGCACCGGGGAGCTGTTTTTT.

The V gene is TRBV2, the J gene TRBJ2-5, with 8 bases that match TRBD2. The J call may be mistaken, given a closer DNA end match to TRBJ2-7. There are 14 residues in the CDR3. Germline V gene data show CDR1 as SNHLY and CDR2 as FYNNEI. CDR3 in amino acids: CASSSGGRQYEQYF. The CDR3 DNA reads as TGTGCCAGCAGTTCTGGCGGGAGGCAGTACGAGCAGTACTTC.

The V call is TRBV6-6, the J call TRBJ2-1, with D perhaps matching TRBD1 (7 bases). Germline values: CDR1 MNHNY, CDR2 SVGAGI (reference sequence). Trimming took off 0 bases at V and 3 bases at J, with 12 bases between the two ends. CDR3 length: 16 residues. The CDR3 protein is CASSYSEGAFYNEQFF. In DNA form, the CDR3 reads TGTGCCAGCAGTTACTCGGAGGGGGCCTTCTACAATGAGCAGTTCTTC.

The chain combines TRBV27 with TRBJ1-5; possible D gene TRBD1, 5 bases. Trimming stripped 3 bases from V and 4 bases from J, with 13 bases between. Looked up from germline, CDR1 is MNHEY and CDR2 is SMNVEV (reference sequence). The CDR3 is 15 amino acids. CDR3 sequence reads: CASSLKRGWNQPQHF. The CDR3 DNA sequence: TGTGCCAGCAGTTTGAAAAGGGGATGGAATCAGCCCCAGCATTTT.

The V call is TRBV7-6, the J call TRBJ1-3, with 8 bases fitting TRBD1. From germline, CDR1 is SGHVS and CDR2 FNYEAQ. This CDR3 comprises 15 residues. J was trimmed by 0 bases and V by 5 bases; bases with no gene match: 3. DNA for the CDR3: TGTGCCAGCAGCACCGGACAGGGCTCTGGAAACACCATATATTTT. Translation: CASSTGQGSGNTIYF.